This TCR beta chain emerged from a study of T cell repertoires in cytomegalovirus infection. Overall study: Public TCR beta signatures provided an indication of both CMV infection and a matching HLA type.

This clonotype was counted at least ten times. The antigen is unknown. TCRdb passed the reads through MiXCR, listing each CDR3 protein once. This sample carries around 540,000 distinct CDR3 sequences, about 33% of them seen once, and the ten largest clones take roughly a sixth. The sequence was collected from a human donor in good health (CMV status not recorded). Some clones in this sample may be carry-over from other donors' samples. The material sequenced was cultured PBMCs, taken from culture after CMV antigen stimulation.

This CDR3 reads CASSLVPSYEQYV. The CDR3 DNA is TGTGCCAGCAGCTTAGTTCCGTCCTACGAGCAGTACGTC. The chain joins TRBV7-2 to TRBJ2-7, with D unresolved. Germline V CDR1 and CDR2: SGHTA, FQGNSA. The V end was cut by 1 base, the J end by 1 base, with 5 bases between. This CDR3 comprises 13 residues.